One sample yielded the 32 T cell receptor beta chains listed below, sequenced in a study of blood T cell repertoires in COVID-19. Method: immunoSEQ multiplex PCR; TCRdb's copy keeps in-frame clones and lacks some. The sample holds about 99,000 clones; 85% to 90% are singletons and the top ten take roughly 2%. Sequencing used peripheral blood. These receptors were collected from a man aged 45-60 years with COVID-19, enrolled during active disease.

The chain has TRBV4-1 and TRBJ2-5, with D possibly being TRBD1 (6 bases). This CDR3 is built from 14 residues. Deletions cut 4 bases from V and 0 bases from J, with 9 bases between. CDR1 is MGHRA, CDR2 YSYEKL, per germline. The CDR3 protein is CASSPGQNQETQYF. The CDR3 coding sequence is TGCGCCAGCAGCCCCGGACAGAACCAAGAGACCCAGTACTTC.

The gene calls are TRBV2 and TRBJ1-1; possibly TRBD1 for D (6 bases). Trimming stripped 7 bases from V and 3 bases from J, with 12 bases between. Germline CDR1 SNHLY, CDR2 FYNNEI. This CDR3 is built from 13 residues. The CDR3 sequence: CASTGDRDTEAFF. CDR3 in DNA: TGTGCCAGCACAGGGGATCGGGACACTGAAGCTTTCTTT.

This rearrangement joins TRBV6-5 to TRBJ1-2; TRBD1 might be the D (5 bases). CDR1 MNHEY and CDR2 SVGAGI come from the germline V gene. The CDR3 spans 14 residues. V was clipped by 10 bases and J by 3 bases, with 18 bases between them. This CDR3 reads CATLVQGYDYGYTF. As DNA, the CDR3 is TGTGCCACCCTTGTCCAGGGATATGACTATGGCTACACCTTC.

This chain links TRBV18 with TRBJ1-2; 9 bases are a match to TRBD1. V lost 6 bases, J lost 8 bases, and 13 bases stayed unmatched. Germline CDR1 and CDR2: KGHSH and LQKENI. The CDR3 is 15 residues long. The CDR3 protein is CASSRGQGLSVGYTF. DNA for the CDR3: TGTGCCAGCTCGAGGGGACAGGGTTTGTCGGTCGGCTACACCTTC.

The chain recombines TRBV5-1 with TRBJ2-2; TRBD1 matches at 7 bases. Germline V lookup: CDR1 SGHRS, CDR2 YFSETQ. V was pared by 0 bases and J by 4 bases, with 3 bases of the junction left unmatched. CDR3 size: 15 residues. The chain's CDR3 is CASSLVTGSTGELFF. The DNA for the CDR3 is TGCGCCAGCAGCTTGGTGACAGGGAGCACCGGGGAGCTGTTTTTT.

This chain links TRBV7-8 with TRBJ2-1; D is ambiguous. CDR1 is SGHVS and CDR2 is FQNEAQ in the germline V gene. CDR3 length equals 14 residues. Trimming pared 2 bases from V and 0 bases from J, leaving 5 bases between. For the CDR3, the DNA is TGTGCCAGCAGCTTATCCGGCTCCTACAATGAGCAGTTCTTC. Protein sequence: CASSLSGSYNEQFF.

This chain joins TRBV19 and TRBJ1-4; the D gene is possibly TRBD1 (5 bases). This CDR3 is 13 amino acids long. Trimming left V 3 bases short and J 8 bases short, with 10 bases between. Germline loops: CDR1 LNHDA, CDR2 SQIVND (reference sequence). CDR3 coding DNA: TGTGCCAGTAGTATCAATAGGGGAGAAAAACTGTTTTTT. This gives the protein CASSINRGEKLFF.

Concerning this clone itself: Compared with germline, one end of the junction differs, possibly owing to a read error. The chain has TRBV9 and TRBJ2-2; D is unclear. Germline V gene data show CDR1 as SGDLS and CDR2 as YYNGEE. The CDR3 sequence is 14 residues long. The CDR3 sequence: CASRVDTNTGELFF. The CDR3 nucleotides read TGTGCCAGCAGAGTAGACACAAACACCGGGGAGCTGTTTTTT.

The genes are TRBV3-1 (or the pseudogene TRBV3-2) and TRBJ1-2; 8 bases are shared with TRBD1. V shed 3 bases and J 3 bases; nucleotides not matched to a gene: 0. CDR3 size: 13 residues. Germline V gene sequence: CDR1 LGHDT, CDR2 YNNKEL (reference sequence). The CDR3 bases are TGTGCCAGCAGCCAGGACAGGGACTATGGCTACACCTTC. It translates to CASSQDRDYGYTF.

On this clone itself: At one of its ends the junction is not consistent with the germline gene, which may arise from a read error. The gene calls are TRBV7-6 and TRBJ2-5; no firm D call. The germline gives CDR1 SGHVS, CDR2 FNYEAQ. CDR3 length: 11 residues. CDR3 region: CASSSQETQYF. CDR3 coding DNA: TGTGCTAGCAGCTCTCAAGAGACCCAGTACTTC. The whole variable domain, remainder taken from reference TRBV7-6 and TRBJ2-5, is GAGVSQSPRYKVTKRGQDVALRCDPISGHVSLYWYRQALGQGPEFLTYFNYEAQQDKSGLPNDRFSAERPEGSISTLTIQRTEQRDSAMYRCASSSQETQYFGPGTRLLVL.

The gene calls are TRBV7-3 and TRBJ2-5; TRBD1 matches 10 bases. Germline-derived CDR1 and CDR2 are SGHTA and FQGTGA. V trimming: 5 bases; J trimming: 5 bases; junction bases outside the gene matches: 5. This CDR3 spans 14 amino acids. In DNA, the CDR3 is TGTGCCAGCAGCAAAACGGGACAGGGGGAGACCCAGTACTTC. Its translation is CASSKTGQGETQYF. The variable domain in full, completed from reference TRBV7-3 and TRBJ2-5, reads GAGVSQTPSNKVTEKGKYVELRCDPISGHTALYWYRQSLGQGPEFLIYFQGTGAADDSGLPNDRFFAVRPEGSVSTLKIQRTERGDSAVYLCASSKTGQGETQYFGPGTRLLVL.

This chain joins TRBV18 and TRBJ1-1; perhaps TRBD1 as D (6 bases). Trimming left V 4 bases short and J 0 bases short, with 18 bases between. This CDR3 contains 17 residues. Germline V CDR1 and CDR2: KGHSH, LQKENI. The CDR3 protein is CASSLNTGFSMNTEAFF. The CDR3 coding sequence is TGTGCCAGCTCACTGAATACAGGGTTCAGCATGAACACTGAAGCTTTCTTT.

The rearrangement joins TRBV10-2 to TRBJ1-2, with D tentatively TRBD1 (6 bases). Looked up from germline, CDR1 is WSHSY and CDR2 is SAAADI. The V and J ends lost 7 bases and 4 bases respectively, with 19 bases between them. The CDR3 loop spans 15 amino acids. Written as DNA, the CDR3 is TGCGCCAGCAAGCTTGGGGACACAGTCCTCTATGGCTACACCTTC. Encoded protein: CASKLGDTVLYGYTF.

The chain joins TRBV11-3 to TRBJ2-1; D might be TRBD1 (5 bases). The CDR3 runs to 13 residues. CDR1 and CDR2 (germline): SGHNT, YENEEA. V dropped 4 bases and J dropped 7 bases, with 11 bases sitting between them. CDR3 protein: CASSSDKTNEQFF. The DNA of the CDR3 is TGTGCCAGCAGCTCGGACAAGACTAATGAGCAGTTCTTC.

CDR3 sequence (DNA): TGTGCCAGCAGATTTAGCGGGGGAAACCCCTACGAGCAGTACTTC. Amino acids: CASRFSGGNPYEQYF. V usage is TRBV11-2 and J usage is TRBJ2-7, with 9 positions matching TRBD2. The CDR3 extends over 15 amino acids. V lost 6 bases, J lost 2 bases, and 8 bases stayed unmatched. Germline V CDR1 and CDR2: SGHAT, FQNNGV.

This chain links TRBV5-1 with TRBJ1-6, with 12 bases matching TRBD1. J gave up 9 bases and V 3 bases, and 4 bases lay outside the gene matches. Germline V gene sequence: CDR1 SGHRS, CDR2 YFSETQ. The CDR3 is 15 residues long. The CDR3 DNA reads TGCGCCAGCAGCTCGGGGGACAGGGGGCCTTCACCCCTCCACTTT. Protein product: CASSSGDRGPSPLHF.

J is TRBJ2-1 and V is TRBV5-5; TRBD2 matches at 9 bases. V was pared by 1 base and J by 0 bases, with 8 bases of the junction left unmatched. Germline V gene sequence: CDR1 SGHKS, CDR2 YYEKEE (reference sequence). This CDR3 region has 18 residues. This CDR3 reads CASSLYPSSGDSYNEQFF. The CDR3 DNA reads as TGTGCCAGCAGCTTGTACCCCTCTAGCGGGGACTCCTACAATGAGCAGTTCTTC.

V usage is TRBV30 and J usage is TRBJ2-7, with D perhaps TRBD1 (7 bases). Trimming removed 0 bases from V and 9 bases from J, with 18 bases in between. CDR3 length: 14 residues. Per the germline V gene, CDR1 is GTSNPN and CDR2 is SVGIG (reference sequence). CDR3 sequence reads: CAWSVGGGAIRQYF. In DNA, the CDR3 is TGTGCCTGGAGTGTAGGAGGGGGCGCAATAAGGCAGTACTTC.

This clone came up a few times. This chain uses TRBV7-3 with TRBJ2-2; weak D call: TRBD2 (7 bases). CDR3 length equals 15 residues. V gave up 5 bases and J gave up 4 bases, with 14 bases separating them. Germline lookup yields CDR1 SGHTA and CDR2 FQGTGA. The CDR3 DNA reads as TGTGCCAGCAGCCCCCACAGGGAGGGCACCGGGGAGCTGTTTTTT. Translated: CASSPHREGTGELFF.

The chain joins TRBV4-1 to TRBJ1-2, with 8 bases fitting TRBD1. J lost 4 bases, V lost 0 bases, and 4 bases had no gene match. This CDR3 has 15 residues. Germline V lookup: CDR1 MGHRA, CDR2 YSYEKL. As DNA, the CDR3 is TGCGCCAGCAGCCAAGATACAGGGGGAAGCTATGGCTACACCTTC. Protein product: CASSQDTGGSYGYTF.

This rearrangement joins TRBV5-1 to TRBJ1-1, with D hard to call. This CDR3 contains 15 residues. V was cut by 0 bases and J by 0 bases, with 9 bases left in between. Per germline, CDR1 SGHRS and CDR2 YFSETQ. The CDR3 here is CASSLEPGMNTEAFF. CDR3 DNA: TGCGCCAGCAGCTTGGAGCCGGGGATGAACACTGAAGCTTTCTTT.

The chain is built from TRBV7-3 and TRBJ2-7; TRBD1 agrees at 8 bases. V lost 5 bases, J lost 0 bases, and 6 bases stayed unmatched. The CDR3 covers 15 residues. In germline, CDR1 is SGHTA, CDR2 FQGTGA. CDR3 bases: TGTGCCAGCAGCCGCGGACAGGGTATCTCCTACGAGCAGTACTTC. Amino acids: CASSRGQGISYEQYF.

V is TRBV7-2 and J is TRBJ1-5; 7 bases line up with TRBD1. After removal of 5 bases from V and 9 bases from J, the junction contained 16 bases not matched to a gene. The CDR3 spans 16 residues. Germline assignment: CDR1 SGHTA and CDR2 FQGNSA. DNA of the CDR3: TGTGCCAGCAGCAAAGGAGGGACAGTTCCTTCCTCGCCCCAGCATTTT. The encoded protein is CASSKGGTVPSSPQHF.

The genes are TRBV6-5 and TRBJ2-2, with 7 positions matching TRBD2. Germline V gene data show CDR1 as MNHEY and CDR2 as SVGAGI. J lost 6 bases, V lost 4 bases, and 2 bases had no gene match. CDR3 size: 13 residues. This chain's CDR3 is CASSLGRAGELFF. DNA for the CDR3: TGTGCCAGCAGTTTAGGGAGGGCCGGGGAGCTGTTTTTT.

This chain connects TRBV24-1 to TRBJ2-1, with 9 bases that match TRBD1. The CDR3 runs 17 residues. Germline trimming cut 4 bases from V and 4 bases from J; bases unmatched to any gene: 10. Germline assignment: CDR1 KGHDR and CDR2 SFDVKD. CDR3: CATSDPVTGQGYNEQFF. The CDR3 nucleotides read TGTGCCACCAGTGACCCCGTAACGGGACAGGGTTACAATGAGCAGTTCTTC.

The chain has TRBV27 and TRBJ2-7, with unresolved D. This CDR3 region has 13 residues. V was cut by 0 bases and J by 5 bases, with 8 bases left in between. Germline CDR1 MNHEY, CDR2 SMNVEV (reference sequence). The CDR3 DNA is TGTGCCAGCAGTTTATCGCGGCTGAACGAGCAGTACTTC. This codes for CASSLSRLNEQYF.

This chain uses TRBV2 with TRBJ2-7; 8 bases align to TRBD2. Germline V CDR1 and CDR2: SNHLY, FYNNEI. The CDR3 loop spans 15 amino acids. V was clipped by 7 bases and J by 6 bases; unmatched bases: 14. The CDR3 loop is CASTGPRFRGGEQYF. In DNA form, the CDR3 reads TGTGCCAGCACAGGTCCACGTTTCCGGGGGGGCGAGCAGTACTTC.

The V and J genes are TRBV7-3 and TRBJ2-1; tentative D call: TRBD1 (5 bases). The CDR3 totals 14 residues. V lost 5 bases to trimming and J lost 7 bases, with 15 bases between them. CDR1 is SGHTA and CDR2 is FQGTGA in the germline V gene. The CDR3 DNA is TGTGCCAGCAGCAAACCCGACAGAAAAAATGAGCAGTTCTTC. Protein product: CASSKPDRKNEQFF.

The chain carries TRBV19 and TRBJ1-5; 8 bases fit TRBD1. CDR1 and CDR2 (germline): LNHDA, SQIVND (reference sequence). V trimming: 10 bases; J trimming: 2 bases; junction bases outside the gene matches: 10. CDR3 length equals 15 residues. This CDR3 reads CATKPDRVGNQPQHF. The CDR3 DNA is TGTGCCACAAAACCGGACAGGGTTGGCAATCAGCCCCAGCATTTT.

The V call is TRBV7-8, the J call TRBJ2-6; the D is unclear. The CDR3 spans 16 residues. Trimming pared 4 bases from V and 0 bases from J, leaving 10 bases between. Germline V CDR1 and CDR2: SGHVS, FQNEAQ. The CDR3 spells CASSSYSLSGANVLTF. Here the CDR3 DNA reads TGTGCCAGCAGCTCCTACAGTCTCTCTGGGGCCAACGTCCTGACTTTC.

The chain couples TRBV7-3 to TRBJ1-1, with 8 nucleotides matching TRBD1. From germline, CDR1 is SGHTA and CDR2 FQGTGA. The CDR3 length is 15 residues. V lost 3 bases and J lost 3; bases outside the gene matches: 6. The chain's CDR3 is CASSFPGGADTEAFF. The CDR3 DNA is TGTGCCAGCAGCTTCCCAGGGGGCGCGGACACTGAAGCTTTCTTT.

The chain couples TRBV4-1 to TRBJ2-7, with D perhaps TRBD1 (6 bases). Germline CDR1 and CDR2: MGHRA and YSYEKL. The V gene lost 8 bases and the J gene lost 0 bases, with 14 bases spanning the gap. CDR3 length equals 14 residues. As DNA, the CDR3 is TGCGCCAGCGGACGGACAGTGGCCTCCTACGAGCAGTACTTC. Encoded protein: CASGRTVASYEQYF.